The clone carrying this T cell receptor beta chain was seen at least ten times. Its antigen is unidentified. The length of the CDR3 is 15 residues. V lost 3 bases and J lost 11, with 22 bases in between. Germline V gene sequence: CDR1 SEHNR, CDR2 FQNEAQ (reference sequence). The entirety of the isolated RNA underwent reverse transcription, so expressed TCRB transcripts were sequenced. TCRdb's copy holds only in-frame clones and misses some; the assay was immunoSEQ multiplex PCR. Of under 250,000 clones in the sample, 25% to 30% were seen once. The sample comes from a study of beta chain features in type 1 diabetes. Findings and caveats of the study: For Type 1 diabetes patients, all four CD4+ subsets carried TCRB CDR3s that were moderately but significantly shorter. The naive, central memory and Treg TCRB repertoires of patients appeared to be more similar to one another than those of healthy donors.

Each sorted fraction was over 95% pure. The sequenced sample consisted of central memory CD4+ T cells from blood. The TCR sequence derives from a man aged 25-40 years in good health. The chain has TRBV7-9 and TRBJ1-1; no definite D call. The CDR3 spells CASSFGWGESQSAFF. The CDR3 nucleotides read TGTGCCAGCAGCTTTGGTTGGGGAGAGTCTCAATCTGCTTTCTTT. The variable domain in full, with the rest retrieved from reference TRBV7-9 and TRBJ1-1, is DTGVSQNPRHKITKRGQNVTFRCDPISEHNRLYWYRQTLGQGPEFLTYFQNEAQLEKSRLLSDRFSAERPKGSFSTLEIQRTEQGDSAMYLCASSFGWGESQSAFFGQGTRLTVV.